This T cell receptor beta chain was captured by sequencing in a study of T cell repertoires in cytomegalovirus infection. Germline assignment: CDR1 MNHEY and CDR2 SVGAGI. V dropped 6 bases and J dropped 0 bases, with 16 bases sitting between them. The CDR3 sequence is 16 residues long. This clonotype was counted between two and nine times. TCRdb processed the reads anew with MiXCR; each CDR3 protein has one entry. Found here are nearly 650,000 distinct CDR3 sequences, 24% of them singletons; the top ten hold 6.5% to 10%. Sequencing was performed on CD8+ T cells from PBMCs. The chain is built from TRBV6-5 and TRBJ2-3; D is ambiguous. The TCR comes from a human donor in good health (CMV status not recorded). Some clones in this sample may be carry-over from other donors' samples. CDR3 residues: CASSLLGPASTDTQYF. The CDR3 DNA follows: TGTGCCAGCAGCCTCCTCGGGCCTGCTAGCACAGATACGCAGTATTTT.